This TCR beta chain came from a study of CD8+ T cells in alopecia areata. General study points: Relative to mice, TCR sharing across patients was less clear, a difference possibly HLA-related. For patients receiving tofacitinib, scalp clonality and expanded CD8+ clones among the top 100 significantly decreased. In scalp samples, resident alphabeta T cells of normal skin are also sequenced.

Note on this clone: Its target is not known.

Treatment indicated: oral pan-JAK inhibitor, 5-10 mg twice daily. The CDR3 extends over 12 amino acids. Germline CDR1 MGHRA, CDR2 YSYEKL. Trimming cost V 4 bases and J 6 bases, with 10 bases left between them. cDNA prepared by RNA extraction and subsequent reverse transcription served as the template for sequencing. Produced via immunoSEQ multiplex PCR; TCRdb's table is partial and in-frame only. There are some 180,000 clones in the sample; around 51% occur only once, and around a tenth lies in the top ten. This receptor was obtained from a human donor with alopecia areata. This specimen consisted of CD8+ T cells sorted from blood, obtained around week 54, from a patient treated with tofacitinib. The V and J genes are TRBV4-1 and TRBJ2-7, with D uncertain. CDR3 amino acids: CASSPILGEQYF. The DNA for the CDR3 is TGCGCCAGCAGCCCGATTCTCGGCGAGCAGTACTTC.